The present entry profiles one TCR beta chain with its context. Antigen: not known. The data were obtained in a study of OX40 agonist ivuxolimab in advanced cancers. Study in general: The patients received ivuxolimab by intravenous route every 2 weeks at 0.01 to 10 mg/kg. Overall study results and limits: CD8+ T cells showed, on average, more clonal expansion than CD4+ cells. Some patients without response likewise showed low normalized clonal expansion.

The method was immunoSEQ multiplex PCR; TCRdb's version includes in-frame clones alone and lacks a portion of them. The data hold about 38,000 clones, with roughly 80% observed a single time. This material consisted of CD4+ or CD8+ T cells sorted from blood, taken in a trial of the OX40 agonist ivuxolimab. The TCR originated in an adult with an advanced solid tumor such as melanoma, head and neck, liver or kidney cancer.

The CDR3 is CASSLDGSGQETQYF. In DNA, the CDR3 is TGTGCCAGCAGCTTAGACGGGTCAGGGCAAGAGACCCAGTACTTC. The chain combines TRBV7-9 with TRBJ2-5; D might be TRBD1 (5 bases). Germline-derived CDR1 and CDR2 are SEHNR and FQNEAQ (reference sequence). Trimming removed 1 base at V and 2 bases at J, with 11 bases between. The CDR3 contains 15 residues.